The entry that follows covers one TCR beta chain sequence. Assay used: immunoSEQ multiplex PCR; TCRdb lists only in-frame clones, some missing. The table has about 21,000 clones, around 90% seen once. The data belong to a study of OX40 agonist ivuxolimab in advanced cancers. Patients were excluded for autoimmune disease history or systemic immunosuppression. The clonotype originates from an adult with an advanced solid tumor such as melanoma, head and neck, liver or kidney cancer. The sequencing here drew on CD4+ or CD8+ T cells sorted from blood, taken in a trial of the OX40 agonist ivuxolimab.

The CDR3 region is CASSLRGREIGNEQFF. The DNA of the CDR3 is TGTGCCAGCAGCCTTAGGGGGCGGGAGATCGGCAATGAGCAGTTCTTC. This rearrangement joins TRBV6-6 to TRBJ2-1, with D perhaps given as TRBD1 or TRBD2 (7 bases each). This CDR3 is 16 amino acids long. The ends were cut back, 6 bases at V and 6 bases at J, with 21 bases in the middle. Germline assignment: CDR1 MNHNY and CDR2 SVGAGI (reference sequence).